Sequencing of this T cell receptor (beta chain) was carried out in a study of tumor-infiltrating lymphocytes in primary liver carcinoma. Study-level background: T1-T3 N0M0 was the stage of the tumors, which were roughly 4.2 to 10 cm across.

As regards this clonotype: The target antigen is unknown.

Overall study results and limits: Tumors had a top-250-clone fraction that was significantly higher than blood (p = 0.039). Tumor-adjacent and tumor-blood pairs overlapped less than tumor region pairs did.

The study extracted blood RNA from unsorted whole blood and also extracted germline DNA. Patients had chronic HBV infection and were treatment-naive. Germline V gives CDR1 MGHRA, CDR2 YSYEKL. The CDR3 sequence is 13 residues long. Trimming cost V 0 bases and J 3 bases, with 5 bases left between them. The investigators made TCR beta cDNA from around 540 ng total RNA, using a constant-region primer. Libraries of TCR beta came from three nested multiplex PCR rounds with slightly modified ARM-PCR. The opening two PCR rounds, 10 cycles each, paired TRBV1-TRBV30 forward primers with a C-beta reverse primer. TCRdb used MiXCR to reprocess the multiplex PCR reads, holding one entry per CDR3 protein. The table includes about 200,000 distinct CDR3 sequences, about 65% detected once.

Specimen: peripheral blood. The chain joins TRBV4-1 to TRBJ1-2; TRBD1 is a possible D gene (5 bases). The TCR comes from a woman aged 55-70 years with primary liver carcinoma and hepatitis B virus infection. The CDR3 reads CASSQEGDYGYTF. The CDR3 region has the DNA TGCGCCAGCAGCCAAGAGGGGGACTATGGCTACACCTTC.